This TCR beta chain was recorded in a study of T cells in women clearing cervical HPV infection. Data came from immunoSEQ multiplex PCR; TCRdb stores just in-frame clones and leaves some out. The sample totals under 45,000 clones. This TCR derives from a woman aged 18 to 75 with a cervical HPV16 infection that either progressed to CIN3+ or cleared (not recorded which). Sample: blood buffy coat.

The CDR3 bases that were read are TGCGCCAGCAGCCAAGTCCAGGGGATCACTGAA. It encodes CASSQVQGITE. The complete CDR3 sequence is CASSQVQGITEAFF. This chain connects TRBV4-1 to TRBJ1-1, with D possibly TRBD1 on 6 matching bases. Coverage ceases 3 residues before the CDR3 finishes, and the germline J gene fills in the end. CDR1 MGHRA and CDR2 YSYEKL come from the germline V gene. With 1 base removed from V and 4 bases from J, the gap between germline ends came to 10 bases. The CDR3 length is 14 residues.